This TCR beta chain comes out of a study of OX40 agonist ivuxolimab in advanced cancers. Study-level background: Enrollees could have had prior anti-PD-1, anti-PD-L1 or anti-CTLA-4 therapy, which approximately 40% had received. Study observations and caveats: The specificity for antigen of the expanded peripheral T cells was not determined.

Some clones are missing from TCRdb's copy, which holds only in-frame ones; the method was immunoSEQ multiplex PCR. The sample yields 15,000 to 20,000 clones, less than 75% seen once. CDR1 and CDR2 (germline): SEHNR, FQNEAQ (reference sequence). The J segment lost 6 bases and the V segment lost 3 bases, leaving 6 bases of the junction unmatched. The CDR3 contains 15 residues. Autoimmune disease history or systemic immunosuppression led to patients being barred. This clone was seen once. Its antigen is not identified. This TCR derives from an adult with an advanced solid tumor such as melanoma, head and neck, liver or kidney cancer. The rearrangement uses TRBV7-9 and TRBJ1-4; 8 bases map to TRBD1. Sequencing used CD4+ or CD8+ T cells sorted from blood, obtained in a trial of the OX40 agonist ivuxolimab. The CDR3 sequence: CASSFTDRVDEKLFF. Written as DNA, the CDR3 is TGTGCCAGCAGCTTTACGGACAGGGTGGATGAAAAACTGTTTTTT.